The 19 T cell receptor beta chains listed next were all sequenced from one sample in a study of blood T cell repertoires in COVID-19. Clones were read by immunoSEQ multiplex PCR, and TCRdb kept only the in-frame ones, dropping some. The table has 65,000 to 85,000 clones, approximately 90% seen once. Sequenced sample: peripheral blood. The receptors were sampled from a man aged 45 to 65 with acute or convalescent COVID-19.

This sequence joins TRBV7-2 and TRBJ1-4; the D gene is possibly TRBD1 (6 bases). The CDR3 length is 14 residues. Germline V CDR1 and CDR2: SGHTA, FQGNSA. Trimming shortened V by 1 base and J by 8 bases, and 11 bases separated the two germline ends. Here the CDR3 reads CASSLGQAREKLFF. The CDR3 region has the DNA TGTGCCAGCAGCTTAGGACAGGCAAGGGAAAAACTGTTTTTT.

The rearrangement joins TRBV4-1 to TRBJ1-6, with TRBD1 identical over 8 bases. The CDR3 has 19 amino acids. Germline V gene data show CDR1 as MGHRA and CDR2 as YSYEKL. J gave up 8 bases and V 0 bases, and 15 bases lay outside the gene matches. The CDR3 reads CASSQEDRVLSGLDSPLHF. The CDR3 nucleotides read TGCGCCAGCAGCCAAGAGGACAGGGTTTTGTCGGGGTTGGATTCACCCCTCCACTTT.

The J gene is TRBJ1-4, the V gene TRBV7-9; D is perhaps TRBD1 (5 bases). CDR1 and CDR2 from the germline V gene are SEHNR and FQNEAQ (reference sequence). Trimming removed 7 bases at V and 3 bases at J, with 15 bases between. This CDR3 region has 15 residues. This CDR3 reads CASNPGQGANEKLFF. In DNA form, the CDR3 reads TGTGCCAGCAACCCTGGGCAGGGCGCTAATGAAAAACTGTTTTTT.

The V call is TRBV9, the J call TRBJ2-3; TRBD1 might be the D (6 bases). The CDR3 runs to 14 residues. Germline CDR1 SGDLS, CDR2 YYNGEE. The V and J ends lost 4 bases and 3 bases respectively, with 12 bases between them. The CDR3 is CASSYRDSTDTQYF. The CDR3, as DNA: TGTGCCAGCAGCTACAGGGATTCGACAGATACGCAGTATTTT.

CDR3 amino acids: CASSQSRGFISPLHF. As DNA, the CDR3 is TGCGCCAGCAGTCAATCGCGGGGGTTTATTTCACCCCTCCACTTT. This chain uses TRBV23-1 with TRBJ1-6; maybe TRBD1 (5 bases). TRBV23-1 is identified as an open reading frame with a role that is uncertain. The germline V and J ends were trimmed by 0 bases and 9 bases, with 12 bases remaining between them. This CDR3 has 15 residues.

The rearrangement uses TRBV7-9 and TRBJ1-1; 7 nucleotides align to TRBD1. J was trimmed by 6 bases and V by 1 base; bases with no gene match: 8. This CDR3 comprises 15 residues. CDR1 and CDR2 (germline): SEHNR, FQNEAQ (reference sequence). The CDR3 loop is CASSLDMNRGSEAFF. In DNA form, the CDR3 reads TGTGCCAGCAGCTTAGACATGAACAGGGGCTCTGAAGCTTTCTTT.

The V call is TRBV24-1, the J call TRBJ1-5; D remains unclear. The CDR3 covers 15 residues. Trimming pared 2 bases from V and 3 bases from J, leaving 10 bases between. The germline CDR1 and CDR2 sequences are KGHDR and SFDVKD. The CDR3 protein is CATSDSRKLNQPQHF. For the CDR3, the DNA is TGTGCCACCAGTGATTCAAGAAAACTCAATCAGCCCCAGCATTTT.

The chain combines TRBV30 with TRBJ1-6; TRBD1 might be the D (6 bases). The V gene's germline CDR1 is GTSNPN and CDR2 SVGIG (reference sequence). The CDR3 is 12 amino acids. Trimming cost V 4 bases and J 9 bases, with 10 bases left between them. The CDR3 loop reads CAWNRESSPLHF. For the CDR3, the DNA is TGTGCCTGGAACAGGGAGAGTTCACCCCTCCACTTT.

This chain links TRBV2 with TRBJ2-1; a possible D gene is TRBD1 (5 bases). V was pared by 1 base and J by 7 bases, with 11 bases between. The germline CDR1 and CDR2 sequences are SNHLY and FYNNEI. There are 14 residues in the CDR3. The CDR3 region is CASSEVAGQNEQFF. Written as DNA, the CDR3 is TGTGCCAGCAGTGAAGTGGCAGGGCAGAATGAGCAGTTCTTC.

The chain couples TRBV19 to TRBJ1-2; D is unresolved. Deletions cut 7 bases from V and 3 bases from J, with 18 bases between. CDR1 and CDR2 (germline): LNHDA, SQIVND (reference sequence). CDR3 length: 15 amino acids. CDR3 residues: CASTPLSIAHYGYTF. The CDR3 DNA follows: TGTGCCAGTACCCCTCTCTCGATAGCTCACTATGGCTACACCTTC. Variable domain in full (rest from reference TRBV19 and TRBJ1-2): DGGITQSPKYLFRKEGQNVTLSCEQNLNHDAMYWYRQDPGQGLRLIYYSQIVNDFQKGDIAEGYSVSREKKESFPLTVTSAQKNPTAFYLCASTPLSIAHYGYTFGSGTRLTVV.

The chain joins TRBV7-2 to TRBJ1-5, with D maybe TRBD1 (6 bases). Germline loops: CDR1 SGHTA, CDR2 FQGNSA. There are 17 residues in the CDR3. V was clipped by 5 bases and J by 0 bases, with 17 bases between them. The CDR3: CASSPAGGRYSNQPQHF. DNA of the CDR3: TGTGCCAGCAGCCCGGCGGGGGGCCGGTATAGCAATCAGCCCCAGCATTTT. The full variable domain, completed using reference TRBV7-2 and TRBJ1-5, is GAGVSQSPSNKVTEKGKDVELRCDPISGHTALYWYRQSLGQGLEFLIYFQGNSAPDKSGLPSDRFSAERTGGSVSTLTIQRTQQEDSAVYLCASSPAGGRYSNQPQHFGDGTRLSIL.

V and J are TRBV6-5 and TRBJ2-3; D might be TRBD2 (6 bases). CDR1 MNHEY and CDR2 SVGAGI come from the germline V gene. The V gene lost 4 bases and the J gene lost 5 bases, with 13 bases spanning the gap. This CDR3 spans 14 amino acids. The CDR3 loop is CASSSTEGLDTQYF. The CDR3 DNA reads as TGTGCCAGCAGTTCGACGGAGGGTTTAGATACGCAGTATTTT.

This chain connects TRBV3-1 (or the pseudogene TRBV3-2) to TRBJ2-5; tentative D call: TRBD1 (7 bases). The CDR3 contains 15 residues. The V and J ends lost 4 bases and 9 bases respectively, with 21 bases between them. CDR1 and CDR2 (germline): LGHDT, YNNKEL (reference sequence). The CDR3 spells CASSLRQGGRGSQYF. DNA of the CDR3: TGTGCCAGCAGCCTGCGACAGGGAGGTCGGGGGTCCCAGTACTTC.

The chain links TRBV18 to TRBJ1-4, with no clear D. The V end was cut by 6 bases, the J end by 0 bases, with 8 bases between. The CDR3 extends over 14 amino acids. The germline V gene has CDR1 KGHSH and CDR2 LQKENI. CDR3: CASSPGATNEKLFF. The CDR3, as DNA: TGTGCCAGCTCGCCGGGTGCAACTAATGAAAAACTGTTTTTT.

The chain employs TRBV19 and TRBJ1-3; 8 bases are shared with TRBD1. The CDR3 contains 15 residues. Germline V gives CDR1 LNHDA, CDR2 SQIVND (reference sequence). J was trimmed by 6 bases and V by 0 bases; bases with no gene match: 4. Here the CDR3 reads CASSIDRGQENTIYF. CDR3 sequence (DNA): TGTGCCAGTAGTATAGACAGGGGGCAAGAAAACACCATATATTTT.

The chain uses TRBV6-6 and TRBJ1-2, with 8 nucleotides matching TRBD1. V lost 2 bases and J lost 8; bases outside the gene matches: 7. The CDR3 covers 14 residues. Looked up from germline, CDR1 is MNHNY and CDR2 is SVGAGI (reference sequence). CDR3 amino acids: CASSYAGQGGGYTF. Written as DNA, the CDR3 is TGTGCCAGCAGTTACGCCGGACAGGGTGGGGGCTACACCTTC.

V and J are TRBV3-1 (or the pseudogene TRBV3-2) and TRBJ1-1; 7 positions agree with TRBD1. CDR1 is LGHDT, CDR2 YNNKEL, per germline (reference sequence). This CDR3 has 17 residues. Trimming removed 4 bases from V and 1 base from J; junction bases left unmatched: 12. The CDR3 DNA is TGTGCCAGCAGCCTTATTCGGCTGGGACAGAAGAACACTGAAGCTTTCTTT. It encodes CASSLIRLGQKNTEAFF.

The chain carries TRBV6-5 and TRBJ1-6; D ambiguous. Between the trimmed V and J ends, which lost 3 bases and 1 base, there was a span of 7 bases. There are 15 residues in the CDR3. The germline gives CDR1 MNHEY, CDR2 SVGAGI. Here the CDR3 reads CASSYERSYNSPLHF. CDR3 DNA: TGTGCCAGCAGTTATGAGAGGTCCTATAATTCACCCCTCCACTTT.

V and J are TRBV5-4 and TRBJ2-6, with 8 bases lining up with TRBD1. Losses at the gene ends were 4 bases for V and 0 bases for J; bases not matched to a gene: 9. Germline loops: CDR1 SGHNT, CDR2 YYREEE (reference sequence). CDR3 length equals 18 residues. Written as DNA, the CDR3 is TGTGCCAGCAGCCCCTGGGCAGGGGGCCACTCTGGGGCCAACGTCCTGACTTTC. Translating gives CASSPWAGGHSGANVLTF.